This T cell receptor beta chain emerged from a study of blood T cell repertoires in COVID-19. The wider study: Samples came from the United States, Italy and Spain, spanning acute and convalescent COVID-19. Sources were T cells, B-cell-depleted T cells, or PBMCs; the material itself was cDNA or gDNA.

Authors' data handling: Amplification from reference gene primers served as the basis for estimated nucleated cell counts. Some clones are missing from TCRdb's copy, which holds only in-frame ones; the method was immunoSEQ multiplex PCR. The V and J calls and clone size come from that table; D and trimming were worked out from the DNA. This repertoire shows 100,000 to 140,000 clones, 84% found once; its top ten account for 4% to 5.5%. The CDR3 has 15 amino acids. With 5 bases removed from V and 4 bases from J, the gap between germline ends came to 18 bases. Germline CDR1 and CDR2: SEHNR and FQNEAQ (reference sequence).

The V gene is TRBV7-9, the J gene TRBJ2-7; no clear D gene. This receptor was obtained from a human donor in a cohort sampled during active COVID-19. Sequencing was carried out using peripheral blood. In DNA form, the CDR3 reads TGTGCCAGCAGCCTATACATCCCTGGAGCTTACGAGCAGTACTTC. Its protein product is CASSLYIPGAYEQYF.